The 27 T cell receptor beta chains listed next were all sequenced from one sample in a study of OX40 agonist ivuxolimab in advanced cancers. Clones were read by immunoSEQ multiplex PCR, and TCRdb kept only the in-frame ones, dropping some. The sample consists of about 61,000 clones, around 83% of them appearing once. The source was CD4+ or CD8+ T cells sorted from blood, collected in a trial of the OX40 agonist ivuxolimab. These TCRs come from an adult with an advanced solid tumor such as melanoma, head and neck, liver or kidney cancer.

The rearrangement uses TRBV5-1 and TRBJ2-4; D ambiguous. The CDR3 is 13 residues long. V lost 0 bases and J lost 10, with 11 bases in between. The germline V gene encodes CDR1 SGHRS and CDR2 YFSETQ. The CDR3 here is CASSLETNIIQYF. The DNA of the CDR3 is TGCGCCAGCAGCTTGGAGACCAATATAATTCAGTACTTC.

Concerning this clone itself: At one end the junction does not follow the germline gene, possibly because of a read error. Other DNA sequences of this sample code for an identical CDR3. CDR3 amino acids: CASSTRRGLDYGYTF. The CDR3, as DNA: TGCGCCAGTAGTACCCGCAGGGGGCTGGACTATGGCTACACCTTC. The J gene is TRBJ1-2, the V gene TRBV19, with 8 bases lining up with TRBD1. Germline assignment: CDR1 LNHDA and CDR2 SQIVND (reference sequence). This CDR3 is built from 15 residues.

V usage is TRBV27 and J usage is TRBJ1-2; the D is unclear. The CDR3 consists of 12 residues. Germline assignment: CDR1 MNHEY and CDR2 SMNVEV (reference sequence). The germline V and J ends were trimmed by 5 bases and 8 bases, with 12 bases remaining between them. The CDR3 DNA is TGTGCCAGCAGTCAGCTGGGCCAGGGCTACACCTTC. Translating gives CASSQLGQGYTF.

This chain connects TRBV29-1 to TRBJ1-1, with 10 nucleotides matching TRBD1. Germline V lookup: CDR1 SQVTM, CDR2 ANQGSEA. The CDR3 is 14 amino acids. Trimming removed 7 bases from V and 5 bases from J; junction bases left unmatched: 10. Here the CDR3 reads CSGRQGAVWTEAFF. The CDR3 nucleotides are TGCAGCGGAAGACAGGGGGCGGTCTGGACTGAAGCTTTCTTT.

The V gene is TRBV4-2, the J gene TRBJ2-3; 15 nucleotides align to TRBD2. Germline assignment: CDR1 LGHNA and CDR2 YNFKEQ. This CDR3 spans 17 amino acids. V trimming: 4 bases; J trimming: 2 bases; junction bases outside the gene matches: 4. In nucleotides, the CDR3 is TGTGCCAGCAGCCCGGGGACTAGCGGGGGGATCACAGATACGCAGTATTTT. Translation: CASSPGTSGGITDTQYF.

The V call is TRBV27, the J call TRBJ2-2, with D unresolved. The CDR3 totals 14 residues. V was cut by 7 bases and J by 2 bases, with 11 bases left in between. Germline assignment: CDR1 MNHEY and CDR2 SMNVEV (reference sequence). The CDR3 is CASMVDPNTGELFF. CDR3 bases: TGTGCCAGCATGGTTGATCCTAACACCGGGGAGCTGTTTTTT.

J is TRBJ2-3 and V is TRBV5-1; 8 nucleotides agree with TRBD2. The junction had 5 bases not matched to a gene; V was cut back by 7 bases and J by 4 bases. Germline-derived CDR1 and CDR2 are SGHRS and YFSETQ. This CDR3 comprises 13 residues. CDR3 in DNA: TGCGCCAGCGGCGACGGGGGGGCAGATACGCAGTATTTT. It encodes CASGDGGADTQYF.

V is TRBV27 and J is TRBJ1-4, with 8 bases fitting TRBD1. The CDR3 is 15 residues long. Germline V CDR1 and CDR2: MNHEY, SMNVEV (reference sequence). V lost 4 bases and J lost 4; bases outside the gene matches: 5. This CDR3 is CASSSRGRGNEKLFF. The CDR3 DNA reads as TGTGCCAGCAGTTCCAGGGGGCGGGGTAATGAAAAACTGTTTTTT.

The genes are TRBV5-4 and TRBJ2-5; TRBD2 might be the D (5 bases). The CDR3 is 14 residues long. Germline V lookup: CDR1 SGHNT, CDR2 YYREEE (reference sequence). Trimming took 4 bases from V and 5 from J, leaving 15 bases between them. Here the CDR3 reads CASSQPDLMETQYF. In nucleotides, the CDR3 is TGTGCCAGCAGCCAACCGGACTTGATGGAGACCCAGTACTTC.

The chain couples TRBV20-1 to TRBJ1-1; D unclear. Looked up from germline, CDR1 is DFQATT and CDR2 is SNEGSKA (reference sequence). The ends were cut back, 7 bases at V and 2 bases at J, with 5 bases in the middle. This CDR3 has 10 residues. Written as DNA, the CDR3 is TGCAGTGTGCAAAACACTGAAGCTTTCTTT. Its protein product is CSVQNTEAFF.

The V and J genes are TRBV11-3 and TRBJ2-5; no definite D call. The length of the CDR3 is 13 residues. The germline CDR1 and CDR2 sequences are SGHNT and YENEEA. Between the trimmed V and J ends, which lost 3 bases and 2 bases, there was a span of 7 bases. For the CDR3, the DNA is TGTGCCAGCAGCTTGGGCAGACAAGAGACCCAGTACTTC. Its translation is CASSLGRQETQYF.

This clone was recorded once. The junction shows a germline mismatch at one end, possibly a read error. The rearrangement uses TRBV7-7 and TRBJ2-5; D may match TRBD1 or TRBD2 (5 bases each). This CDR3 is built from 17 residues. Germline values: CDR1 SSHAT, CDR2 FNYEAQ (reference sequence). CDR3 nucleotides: TGTGCTAGCAGCTTACTGCCGGGGCCGGTAGAGGCAGAGACCCAGTACTTC. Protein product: CASSLLPGPVEAETQYF.

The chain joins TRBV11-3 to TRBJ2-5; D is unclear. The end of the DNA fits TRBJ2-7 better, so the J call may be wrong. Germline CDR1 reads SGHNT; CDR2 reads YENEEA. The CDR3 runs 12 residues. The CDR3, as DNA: TGTGCCAGCAGCCGCCAGCCCTACGAGCAGTACTTC. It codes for CASSRQPYEQYF.

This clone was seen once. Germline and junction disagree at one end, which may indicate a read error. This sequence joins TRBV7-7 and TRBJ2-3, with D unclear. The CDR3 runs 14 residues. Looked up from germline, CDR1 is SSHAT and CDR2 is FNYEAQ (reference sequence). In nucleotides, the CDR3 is TGTGCTAGCAGCTTAGGCAGAAGCACAGATACGCAGTATTTT. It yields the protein CASSLGRSTDTQYF.

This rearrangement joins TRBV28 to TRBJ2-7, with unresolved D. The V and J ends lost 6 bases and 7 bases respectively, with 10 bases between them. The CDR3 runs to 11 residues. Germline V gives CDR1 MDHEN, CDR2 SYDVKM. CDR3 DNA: TGTGCCAGCAGCCTAGGGAAAGAGCAGTACTTC. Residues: CASSLGKEQYF. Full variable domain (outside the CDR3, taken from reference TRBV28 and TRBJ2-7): DVKVTQSSRYLVKRTGEKVFLECVQDMDHENMFWYRQDPGLGLRLIYFSYDVKMKEKGDIPEGYSVSREKKERFSLILESASTNQTSMYLCASSLGKEQYFGPGTRLTVT.

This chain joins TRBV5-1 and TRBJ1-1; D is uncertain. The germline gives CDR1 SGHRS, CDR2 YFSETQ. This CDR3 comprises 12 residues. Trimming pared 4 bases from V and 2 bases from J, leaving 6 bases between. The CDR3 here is CASSEQNTEAFF. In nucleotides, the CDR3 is TGCGCCAGCAGCGAGCAAAACACTGAAGCTTTCTTT.

The CDR3 sequence: CASSSEGREKLFF. In DNA, the CDR3 is TGTGCCAGTAGTTCCGAGGGACGCGAAAAACTGTTTTTT. This chain joins TRBV19 and TRBJ1-4; D possibly corresponds to TRBD1 (5 bases). CDR1 LNHDA and CDR2 SQIVND come from the germline V gene (reference sequence). The CDR3 is 13 amino acids. V lost 5 bases and J 8 bases, leaving 12 bases between the germline ends. The variable domain in full, with the rest retrieved from reference TRBV19 and TRBJ1-4, is DGGITQSPKYLFRKEGQNVTLSCEQNLNHDAMYWYRQDPGQGLRLIYYSQIVNDFQKGDIAEGYSVSREKKESFPLTVTSAQKNPTAFYLCASSSEGREKLFFGSGTQLSVL.

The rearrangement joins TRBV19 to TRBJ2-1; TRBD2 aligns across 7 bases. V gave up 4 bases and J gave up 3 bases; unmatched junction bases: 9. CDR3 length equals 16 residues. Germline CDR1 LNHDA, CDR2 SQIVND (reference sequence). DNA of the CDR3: TGTGCCAGTAGTAACGGACTAGAAGATCTCTACAATGAGCAGTTCTTC. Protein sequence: CASSNGLEDLYNEQFF.

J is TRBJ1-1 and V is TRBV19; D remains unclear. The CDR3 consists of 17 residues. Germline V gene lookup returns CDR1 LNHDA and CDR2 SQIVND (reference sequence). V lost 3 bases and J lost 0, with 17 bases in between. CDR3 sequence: CASSIVFYRKMNTEAFF. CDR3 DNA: TGTGCCAGTAGTATCGTATTCTATCGGAAAATGAACACTGAAGCTTTCTTT.

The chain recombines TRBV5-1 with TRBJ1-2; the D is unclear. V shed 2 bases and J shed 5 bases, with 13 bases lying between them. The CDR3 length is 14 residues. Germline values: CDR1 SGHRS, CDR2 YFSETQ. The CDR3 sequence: CASSFAEMSYGYTF. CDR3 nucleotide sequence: TGCGCCAGCAGCTTTGCAGAGATGAGTTATGGCTACACCTTC.

CDR3 coding DNA: TGCGCCAGTGGGACAGGAGATCCCGGGACTAGCCCCCGAGAGCAGTTCTTC. Encoded protein: CASGTGDPGTSPREQFF. The genes are TRBV5-1 and TRBJ2-1; the D gene is possibly TRBD2 (9 bases). V lost 8 bases, J lost 10 bases, and 31 bases lay in between. The V gene's germline CDR1 is SGHRS and CDR2 YFSETQ. The CDR3 sequence is 17 residues long. The complete variable domain, with remaining parts taken from reference TRBV5-1 and TRBJ2-1, reads KAGVTQTPRYLIKTRGQQVTLSCSPISGHRSVSWYQQTPGQGLQFLFEYFSETQRNKGNFPGRFSGRQFSNSRSEMNVSTLELGDSALYLCASGTGDPGTSPREQFFGPGTRLTVL.

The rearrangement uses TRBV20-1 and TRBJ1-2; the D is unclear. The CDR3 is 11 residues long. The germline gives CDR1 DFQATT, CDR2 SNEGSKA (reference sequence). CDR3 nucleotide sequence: TGCATGGCGGTCCCTATCGCGGGCTACACCTTC. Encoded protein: CMAVPIAGYTF.

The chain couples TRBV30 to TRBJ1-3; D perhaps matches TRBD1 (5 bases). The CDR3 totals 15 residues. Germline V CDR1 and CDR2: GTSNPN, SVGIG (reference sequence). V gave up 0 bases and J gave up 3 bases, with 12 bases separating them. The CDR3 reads CAWSVTGGGGNTIYF. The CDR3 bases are TGTGCCTGGAGTGTTACTGGGGGTGGTGGAAACACCATATATTTT.

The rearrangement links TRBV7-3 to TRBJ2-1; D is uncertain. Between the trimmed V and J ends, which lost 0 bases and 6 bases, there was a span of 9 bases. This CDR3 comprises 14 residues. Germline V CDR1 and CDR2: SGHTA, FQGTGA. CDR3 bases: TGTGCCAGCAGCTTAACCTCTGCCACCAATGAGCAGTTCTTC. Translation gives CASSLTSATNEQFF.

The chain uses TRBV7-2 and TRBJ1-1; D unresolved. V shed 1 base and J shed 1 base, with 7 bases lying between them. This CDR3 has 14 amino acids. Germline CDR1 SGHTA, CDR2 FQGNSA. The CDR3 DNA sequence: TGTGCCAGCAGCTTAGGGCTCGGGAACACTGAAGCTTTCTTT. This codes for CASSLGLGNTEAFF.

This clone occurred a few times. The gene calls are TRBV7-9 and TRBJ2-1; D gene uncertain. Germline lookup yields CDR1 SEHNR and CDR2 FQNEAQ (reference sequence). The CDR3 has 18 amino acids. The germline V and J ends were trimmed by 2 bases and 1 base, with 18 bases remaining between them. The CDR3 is CASSLINLGRLSYNEQFF. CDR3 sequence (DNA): TGTGCCAGCAGCTTAATCAATTTGGGCAGGCTGTCCTACAATGAGCAGTTCTTC.

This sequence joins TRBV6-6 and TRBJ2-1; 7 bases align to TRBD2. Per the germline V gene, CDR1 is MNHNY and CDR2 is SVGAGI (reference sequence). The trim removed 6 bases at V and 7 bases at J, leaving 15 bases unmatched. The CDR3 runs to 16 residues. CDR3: CASRSLAGVLLNEQFF. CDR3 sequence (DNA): TGTGCCAGCAGATCGCTGGCGGGGGTCCTCCTTAATGAGCAGTTCTTC.